This entry lists 25 T cell receptor beta chains sequenced from one sample in a study of blood T cell repertoires in COVID-19. Here immunoSEQ multiplex PCR was the method, and the copy in TCRdb shows in-frame clones only, minus some. The sample comprises more than 45,000 clones, roughly 79% of which are singletons, and around 15% rests with the top ten. Sequenced: peripheral blood. These receptors originate from a human donor in a cohort sampled during active COVID-19.

The chain has TRBV11-2 and TRBJ1-6, with D possibly matching TRBD1 (5 bases). The CDR3 totals 15 residues. The germline V gene has CDR1 SGHAT and CDR2 FQNNGV. V was cut by 1 base and J by 9 bases, with 13 bases left in between. The CDR3 sequence: CASSLGFTGSSPLHF. CDR3 coding DNA: TGTGCCAGCAGCTTAGGGTTTACAGGCAGTTCACCCCTCCACTTT. The full variable domain, with the rest looked up from reference TRBV11-2 and TRBJ1-6, is EAGVAQSPRYKIIEKRQSVAFWCNPISGHATLYWYQQILGQGPKLLIQFQNNGVVDDSQLPKDRFSAERLKGVDSTLKIQPAKLEDSAVYLCASSLGFTGSSPLHFGNGTRLTVT.

J is TRBJ2-3 and V is TRBV7-8; D gene uncertain. Germline CDR1 SGHVS, CDR2 FQNEAQ. The length of the CDR3 is 12 residues. Trimming pared 1 base from V and 4 bases from J, leaving 3 bases between. CDR3 sequence reads: CASSLGADTQYF. Written as DNA, the CDR3 is TGTGCCAGCAGCTTAGGAGCAGATACGCAGTATTTT.

V usage is TRBV6-5 and J usage is TRBJ2-7; 9 bases align to TRBD1. There are 14 residues in the CDR3. CDR1 and CDR2 from the germline V gene are MNHEY and SVGAGI. After removal of 5 bases from V and 4 bases from J, the junction contained 6 bases not matched to a gene. The CDR3 here is CASSPTDRGYEQYF. As DNA, the CDR3 is TGTGCCAGCAGTCCGACGGACAGGGGTTACGAGCAGTACTTC.

The chain has TRBV9 and TRBJ2-1, with TRBD1 matching 8 bases. This CDR3 is 16 amino acids long. Germline CDR1 and CDR2: SGDLS and YYNGEE. V was clipped by 2 bases and J by 7 bases; unmatched bases: 11. Here the CDR3 reads CASSVSGQGMKNEQFF. CDR3 DNA sequence: TGTGCCAGCAGCGTCTCCGGACAGGGTATGAAGAATGAGCAGTTCTTC.

The rearrangement links TRBV6-2 or TRBV6-3 to TRBJ2-5, with unresolved D. The CDR3 runs 13 residues. Trimming stripped 2 bases from V and 12 bases from J, with 16 bases between. Germline CDR1 is MNHEY and CDR2 is SVGEGT. This CDR3 is CASSYPVRVVKYF. The CDR3 coding sequence is TGTGCCAGCAGTTACCCGGTACGGGTAGTCAAGTACTTC.

The chain combines TRBV12-3 or TRBV12-4 with TRBJ2-7, with D tentatively TRBD1 (5 bases). V was pared by 2 bases and J by 4 bases, with 6 bases between. This CDR3 has 12 amino acids. CDR3 amino acids: CASSLTGYEQYF. The CDR3 DNA is TGTGCCAGCAGTTTAACAGGATACGAGCAGTACTTC.

This rearrangement joins TRBV11-2 to TRBJ2-2; either TRBD1 or TRBD2 may supply D (6 bases each). This CDR3 contains 13 residues. CDR1 and CDR2 from the germline V gene are SGHAT and FQNNGV. The ends were cut back, 5 bases at V and 7 bases at J, with 11 bases in the middle. In nucleotides, the CDR3 is TGTGCCAGCAGCCTAGGGGGGCGCGGGGAGCTGTTTTTT. This gives the protein CASSLGGRGELFF.

The chain combines TRBV9 with TRBJ2-2, with 7 bases that match TRBD1. This CDR3 comprises 15 residues. Unmatched junction bases numbered 10, after V lost 4 bases and J lost 7 bases. Germline CDR1 and CDR2: SGDLS and YYNGEE. CDR3 sequence (DNA): TGTGCCAGCAGCCCCACAGGGGAGAAGGTCGGGGAGCTGTTTTTT. The encoded protein is CASSPTGEKVGELFF.

This chain connects TRBV7-2 to TRBJ2-7, with D possibly matching TRBD1 (7 bases). The V end lost 5 bases, the J end lost 0 bases, and 14 bases lay between the germline ends. The CDR3 length is 15 residues. The germline V gene encodes CDR1 SGHTA and CDR2 FQGNSA. The chain's CDR3 is CASSPAGQSSYEQYF. The DNA of the CDR3 is TGTGCCAGCAGCCCCGCGGGACAGTCCTCCTACGAGCAGTACTTC.

The CDR3 DNA follows: TGCGCCAGCAGTGAGTCCAGGGTCGGTGGCTACACCTTC. It codes for CASSESRVGGYTF. V and J are TRBV10-1 and TRBJ1-2; possible D gene TRBD1, 5 bases. The germline V and J ends were trimmed by 0 bases and 7 bases, with 9 bases remaining between them. CDR1 and CDR2 from the germline V gene are WNHNN and SYGVQD (reference sequence). The CDR3 loop spans 13 amino acids.

This chain uses TRBV5-5 with TRBJ1-6; D remains ambiguous. V shed 3 bases and J shed 4 bases, with 11 bases lying between them. This CDR3 spans 15 amino acids. The germline CDR1 and CDR2 sequences are SGHKS and YYEKEE (reference sequence). CDR3 protein: CASSYNGGYNSPLHF. CDR3 in DNA: TGTGCCAGCAGCTATAACGGAGGTTATAATTCACCCCTCCACTTT. Looking up the rest from reference TRBV5-5 and TRBJ1-6 gives the full variable domain: DAGVTQSPTHLIKTRGQQVTLRCSPISGHKSVSWYQQVLGQGPQFIFQYYEKEERGRGNFPDRFSARQFPNYSSELNVNALLLGDSALYLCASSYNGGYNSPLHFGNGTRLTVT.

The chain couples TRBV28 to TRBJ1-3; tentative D call: TRBD1 (5 bases). Germline values: CDR1 MDHEN, CDR2 SYDVKM. V lost 5 bases and J 3 bases, leaving 14 bases between the germline ends. The CDR3 length is 15 residues. CDR3 residues: CASSGQGWNGNTIYF. CDR3 coding DNA: TGTGCCAGCAGTGGGCAGGGTTGGAATGGAAACACCATATATTTT.

The rearrangement joins TRBV27 to TRBJ2-1; the match to TRBD2 covers 8 bases. Trimming cost V 4 bases and J 2 bases; bases outside gene matches: 4. Germline loops: CDR1 MNHEY, CDR2 SMNVEV (reference sequence). The CDR3 is made up of 15 amino acids. The CDR3 nucleotides read TGTGCCAGCAGTTCTAGCGGGCCAACCTACAATGAGCAGTTCTTC. Protein: CASSSSGPTYNEQFF.

V is TRBV10-3 and J is TRBJ2-7; 7 bases line up with TRBD1. Germline V lookup: CDR1 ENHRY, CDR2 SYGVKD. The V segment lost 6 bases and the J segment 4 bases; nucleotides outside the gene matches: 6. There are 13 residues in the CDR3. The CDR3 is CAIRRDSSYEQYF. CDR3 in DNA: TGTGCCATCAGACGGGACAGTTCGTACGAGCAGTACTTC.

The J gene is TRBJ2-7, the V gene TRBV6-5; maybe TRBD1 (6 bases). V gave up 6 bases and J gave up 6 bases, with 15 bases separating them. This CDR3 comprises 13 residues. Per the germline V gene, CDR1 is MNHEY and CDR2 is SVGAGI. The CDR3 loop is CASSSGTMSEQYF. In DNA form, the CDR3 reads TGTGCCAGCAGCTCGGGGACAATGAGCGAGCAGTACTTC.

For the CDR3, the DNA is TGTGCCAGCAGCTCCTCACGGGAGGCGGGAGATACGCAGTATTTT. Amino acid sequence: CASSSSREAGDTQYF. The rearrangement joins TRBV5-6 to TRBJ2-3; 7 bases agree with TRBD2. This CDR3 spans 15 amino acids. From germline, CDR1 is SGHDT and CDR2 YYEEEE. The J segment lost 5 bases and the V segment lost 3 bases, leaving 9 bases of the junction unmatched.

CDR3 bases: TGTGCCAGCTCCGTTCGTATCGGGGGGGGCACAGATACGCAGTATTTT. Translation gives CASSVRIGGGTDTQYF. This chain joins TRBV18 and TRBJ2-3; 8 bases are a match to TRBD2. Trimming cost V 6 bases and J 1 base; bases outside gene matches: 9. This CDR3 comprises 16 residues. Germline CDR1 reads KGHSH; CDR2 reads LQKENI.

The chain links TRBV5-4 to TRBJ2-6; 10 positions match TRBD1. The CDR3 is 17 residues long. J lost 2 bases, V lost 3 bases, and 5 bases had no gene match. Germline lookup yields CDR1 SGHNT and CDR2 YYREEE (reference sequence). The CDR3 loop reads CASSSRDRGTGANVLTF. The CDR3 DNA reads TGTGCCAGCAGCTCCCGGGACAGGGGTACTGGGGCCAACGTCCTGACTTTC. The whole variable domain, filled in from reference TRBV5-4 and TRBJ2-6, reads ETGVTQSPTHLIKTRGQQVTLRCSSQSGHNTVSWYQQALGQGPQFIFQYYREEENGRGNFPPRFSGLQFPNYSSELNVNALELDDSALYLCASSSRDRGTGANVLTFGAGSRLTVL.

This chain joins TRBV10-3 and TRBJ2-2, with D perhaps matching TRBD2 (6 bases). Germline CDR1 is ENHRY and CDR2 is SYGVKD. There are 16 residues in the CDR3. V lost 4 bases and J lost 3, with 15 bases in between. CDR3 bases: TGTGCCATCAGTGGCGATGTGGGACTCCACACCGGGGAGCTGTTTTTT. It codes for CAISGDVGLHTGELFF.

The chain couples TRBV5-1 to TRBJ1-2, with D possibly TRBD1 on 6 matching bases. The germline V gene encodes CDR1 SGHRS and CDR2 YFSETQ. The CDR3 is 15 amino acids. V dropped 4 bases and J dropped 8 bases, with 21 bases sitting between them. Written as DNA, the CDR3 is TGCGCCAGCAGCCCATTTGGGGGCCCTGAGGAGGGCTACACCTTC. Its protein is CASSPFGGPEEGYTF.

This sequence joins TRBV10-3 and TRBJ2-7; 14 nucleotides align to TRBD2. Germline CDR1 is ENHRY and CDR2 is SYGVKD. The length of the CDR3 is 20 residues. V shed 5 bases and J 2 bases; nucleotides not matched to a gene: 17. The CDR3 sequence is CAISSQPGLAGVTSAYEQYF. The CDR3 DNA is TGTGCCATCAGTAGTCAGCCGGGACTAGCGGGAGTGACGTCCGCCTACGAGCAGTACTTC.

This clone was picked up one time. The chain carries TRBV7-8 and TRBJ2-7; possible D gene TRBD2, 6 bases. The CDR3 contains 14 residues. CDR1 SGHVS and CDR2 FQNEAQ come from the germline V gene. Trimming took off 0 bases at V and 2 bases at J, with 8 bases between the two ends. This chain's CDR3 is CASSLAAGAYEQYF. The CDR3 DNA is TGTGCCAGCAGCTTAGCAGCGGGCGCCTACGAGCAGTACTTC.

The chain links TRBV27 to TRBJ2-7; D unresolved. The CDR3 has 12 amino acids. CDR1 is MNHEY and CDR2 is SMNVEV in the germline V gene (reference sequence). The V gene lost 3 bases and the J gene lost 3 bases, with 6 bases spanning the gap. CDR3 residues: CASSFVGYEQYF. CDR3 in DNA: TGTGCCAGCAGTTTCGTCGGCTACGAGCAGTACTTC.

The chain recombines TRBV19 with TRBJ1-4; D is perhaps TRBD1 (5 bases). V dropped 5 bases and J dropped 0 bases, with 13 bases sitting between them. Germline CDR1 LNHDA, CDR2 SQIVND (reference sequence). The CDR3 has 16 residues. CDR3 nucleotide sequence: TGTGCCAGTAGTCTACGGCAAGGGGCAACTAATGAAAAACTGTTTTTT. Its translation is CASSLRQGATNEKLFF.

This chain connects TRBV6-6 to TRBJ1-3; possibly TRBD1 for D (5 bases). Per germline, CDR1 MNHNY and CDR2 SVGAGI (reference sequence). This CDR3 has 14 amino acids. Deletions cut 4 bases from V and 0 bases from J, with 7 bases between. The CDR3 here is CASSSGVSGNTIYF. CDR3 sequence (DNA): TGTGCCAGCAGTTCGGGGGTCTCTGGAAACACCATATATTTT.